This T cell receptor (beta chain) was found in a study of blood T cells in healthy people across ages. Study-level results: Strong correlation was found linking TCR beta diversity to naive T cell percentage.

Each donor had approximately 10 milliliters of peripheral blood drawn. The second PCR ran about 6 to 12 cycles with a sample-barcoded 5' primer and J-beta primers. Every cDNA molecule carried a tag from a template-switch adaptor bearing 12 random nucleotides. TCRdb reprocessed the 5' RACE reads with MiXCR, giving one entry per CDR3 protein. The sample yields about 730,000 distinct CDR3 sequences, roughly two fifths seen once. V lost 2 bases to trimming and J lost 2 bases; unmatched junction nucleotides: 1. Germline lookup yields CDR1 DFQATT and CDR2 SNEGSKA (reference sequence). This CDR3 has 14 residues. Comments on this clonotype: Its specificity is unknown.

The chain combines TRBV20-1 with TRBJ1-5; TRBD1 agrees at 9 bases. The sequence was obtained from a woman aged 55-69 years in good health. The sequenced sample consisted of blood. The CDR3 loop is CSARRTGGNQPQHF. DNA for the CDR3: TGCAGTGCTAGACGGACAGGGGGCAATCAGCCCCAGCATTTT.